This T cell receptor beta chain was documented in a study of molecular identifiers for immune sequencing clone quantification. Study background: Replicate experiments took RNA from around 20,000 or 100,000 naive CD8 cells, divided it five ways and sequenced four.

The CDR3 contains 17 residues. In germline, CDR1 is MNHEY, CDR2 SVGAGI. The germline V and J ends were trimmed by 2 bases and 0 bases, with 13 bases remaining between them. It was from about 19,000 to 1,100,000 sorted cells, with 10%, 30% or 50% RNA, that naive CD8 libraries came. Via MiXCR, TCRdb re-called the PCR reads, giving one row per CDR3 protein. The repertoire holds about 640,000 distinct CDR3 sequences, with approximately 20% as singletons. This clonotype was observed at least ten times. What it binds is unknown. The study, taken as a whole, reports: Highly expanded clone sizes could be underestimated by identical TCR molecules that share a barcode.

The source of this sequence is a human donor in good health. Some libraries in this study had Jurkat cell RNA spiked in. The chain links TRBV6-5 to TRBJ2-2; D may match TRBD1 or TRBD2 (5 bases each). The sample taken for sequencing was naive CD8+ T cells from blood, with Jurkat cell RNA spiked in. Subset: FACS-sorted CD8+CD4-CCR7+CD45RA+ naive T cells. CDR3 in amino acids: CASSYGLGTANTGELFF. The CDR3 DNA sequence: TGTGCCAGCAGTTACGGGTTGGGGACGGCGAACACCGGGGAGCTGTTTTTT.